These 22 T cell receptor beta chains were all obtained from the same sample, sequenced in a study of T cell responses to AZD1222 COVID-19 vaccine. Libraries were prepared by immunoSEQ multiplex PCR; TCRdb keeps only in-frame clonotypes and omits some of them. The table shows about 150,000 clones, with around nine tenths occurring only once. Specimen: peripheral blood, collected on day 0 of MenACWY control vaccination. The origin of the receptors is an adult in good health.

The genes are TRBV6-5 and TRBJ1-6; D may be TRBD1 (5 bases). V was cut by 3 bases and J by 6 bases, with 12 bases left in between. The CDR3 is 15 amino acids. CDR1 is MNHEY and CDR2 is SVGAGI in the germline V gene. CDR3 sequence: CASSYRGAINSPLHF. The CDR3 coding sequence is TGTGCCAGCAGTTATCGAGGGGCCATTAATTCACCCCTCCACTTT.

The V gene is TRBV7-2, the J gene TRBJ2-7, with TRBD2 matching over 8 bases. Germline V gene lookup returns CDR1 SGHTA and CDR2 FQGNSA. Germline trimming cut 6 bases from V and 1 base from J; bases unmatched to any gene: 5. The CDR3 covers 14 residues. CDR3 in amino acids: CASSPREGSYEQYF. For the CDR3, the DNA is TGTGCCAGCAGTCCACGGGAGGGTTCCTACGAGCAGTACTTC. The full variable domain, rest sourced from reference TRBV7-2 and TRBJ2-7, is GAGVSQSPSNKVTEKGKDVELRCDPISGHTALYWYRQSLGQGLEFLIYFQGNSAPDKSGLPSDRFSAERTGGSVSTLTIQRTQQEDSAVYLCASSPREGSYEQYFGPGTRLTVT.

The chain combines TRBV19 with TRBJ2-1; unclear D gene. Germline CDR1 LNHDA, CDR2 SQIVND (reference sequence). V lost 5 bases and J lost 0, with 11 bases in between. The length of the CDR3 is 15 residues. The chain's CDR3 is CASSRILSSYNEQFF. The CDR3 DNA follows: TGTGCCAGTAGTCGGATCCTGAGCTCCTACAATGAGCAGTTCTTC.

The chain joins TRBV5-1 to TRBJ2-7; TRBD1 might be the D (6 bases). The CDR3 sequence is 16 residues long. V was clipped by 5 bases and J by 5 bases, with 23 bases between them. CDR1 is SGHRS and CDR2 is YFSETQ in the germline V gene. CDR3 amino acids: CASRQLYREVIHEQYF. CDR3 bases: TGCGCCAGCAGACAGCTTTACAGGGAAGTGATCCACGAGCAGTACTTC.

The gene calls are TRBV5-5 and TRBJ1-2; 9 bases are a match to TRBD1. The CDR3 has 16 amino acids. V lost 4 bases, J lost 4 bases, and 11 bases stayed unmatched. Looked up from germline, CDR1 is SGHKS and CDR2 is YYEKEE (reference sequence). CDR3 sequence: CASSPGPGQGLYGYTF. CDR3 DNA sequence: TGTGCCAGCAGCCCCGGGCCGGGACAGGGACTCTATGGCTACACCTTC.

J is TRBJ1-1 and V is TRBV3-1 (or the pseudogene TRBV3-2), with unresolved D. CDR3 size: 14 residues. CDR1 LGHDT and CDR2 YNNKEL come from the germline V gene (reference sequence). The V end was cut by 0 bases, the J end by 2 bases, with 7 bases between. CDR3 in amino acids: CASSQDVGNTEAFF. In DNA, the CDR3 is TGTGCCAGCAGCCAAGATGTAGGAAACACTGAAGCTTTCTTT.

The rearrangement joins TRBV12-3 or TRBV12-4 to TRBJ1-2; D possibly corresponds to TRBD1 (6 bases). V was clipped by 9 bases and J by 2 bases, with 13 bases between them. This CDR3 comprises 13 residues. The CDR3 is CASRQDGNYGYTF. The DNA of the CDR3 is TGTGCCAGTAGACAGGATGGAAACTATGGCTACACCTTC.

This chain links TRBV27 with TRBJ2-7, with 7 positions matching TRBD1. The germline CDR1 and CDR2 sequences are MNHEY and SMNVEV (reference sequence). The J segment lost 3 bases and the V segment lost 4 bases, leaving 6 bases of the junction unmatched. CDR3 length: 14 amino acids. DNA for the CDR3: TGTGCCAGCAGTTCCGGGACAGAAGGCTACGAGCAGTACTTC. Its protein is CASSSGTEGYEQYF.

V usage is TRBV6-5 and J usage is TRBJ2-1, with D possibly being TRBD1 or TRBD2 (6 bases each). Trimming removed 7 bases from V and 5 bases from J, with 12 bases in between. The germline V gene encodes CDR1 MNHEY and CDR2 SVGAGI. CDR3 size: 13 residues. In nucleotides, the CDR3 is TGTGCCAGCAAGGAGGGGGGCCACAATGAGCAGTTCTTC. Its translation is CASKEGGHNEQFF.

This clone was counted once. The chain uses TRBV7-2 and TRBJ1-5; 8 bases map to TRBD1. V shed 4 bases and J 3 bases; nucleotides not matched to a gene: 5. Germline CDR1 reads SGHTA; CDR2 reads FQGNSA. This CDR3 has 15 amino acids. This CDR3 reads CASSSRTGYNQPQHF. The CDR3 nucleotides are TGTGCCAGCAGCTCCCGGACAGGGTACAATCAGCCCCAGCATTTT.

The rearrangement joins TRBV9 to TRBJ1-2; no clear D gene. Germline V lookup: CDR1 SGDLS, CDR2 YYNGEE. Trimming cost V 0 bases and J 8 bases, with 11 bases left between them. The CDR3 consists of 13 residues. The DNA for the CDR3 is TGTGCCAGCAGCGTAGAAATGGGGTTGGGCTACACCTTC. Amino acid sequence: CASSVEMGLGYTF.

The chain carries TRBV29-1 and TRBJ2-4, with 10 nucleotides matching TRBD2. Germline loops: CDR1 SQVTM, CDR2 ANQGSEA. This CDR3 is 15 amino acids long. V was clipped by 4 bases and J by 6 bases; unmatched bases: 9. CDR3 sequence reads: CSVVLPSGSTNIQYF. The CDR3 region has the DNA TGCAGCGTTGTGCTCCCTAGCGGGAGTACAAACATTCAGTACTTC. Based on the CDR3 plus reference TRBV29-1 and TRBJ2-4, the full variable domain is SAVISQKPSRDICQRGTSLTIQCQVDSQVTMMFWYRQQPGQSLTLIATANQGSEATYESGFVIDKFPISRPNLTFSTLTVSNMSPEDSSIYLCSVVLPSGSTNIQYFGAGTRLSVL.

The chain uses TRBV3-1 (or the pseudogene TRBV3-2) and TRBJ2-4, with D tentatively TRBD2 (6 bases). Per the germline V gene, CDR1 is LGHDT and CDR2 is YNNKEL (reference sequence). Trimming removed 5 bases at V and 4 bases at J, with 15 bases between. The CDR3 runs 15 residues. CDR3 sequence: CASSIFSDYKNIQYF. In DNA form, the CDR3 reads TGTGCCAGCAGCATCTTTTCGGACTATAAAAACATTCAGTACTTC.

The CDR3 sequence: CASSPRGGRGYGYTF. The CDR3 DNA is TGTGCCAGCAGTCCCCGCGGGGGGCGCGGGTATGGCTACACCTTC. The J gene is TRBJ1-2, the V gene TRBV27, with TRBD1 as a possible D gene (6 bases). Trimming removed 5 bases at V and 5 bases at J, with 18 bases between. Germline loops: CDR1 MNHEY, CDR2 SMNVEV (reference sequence). The CDR3 has 15 amino acids.

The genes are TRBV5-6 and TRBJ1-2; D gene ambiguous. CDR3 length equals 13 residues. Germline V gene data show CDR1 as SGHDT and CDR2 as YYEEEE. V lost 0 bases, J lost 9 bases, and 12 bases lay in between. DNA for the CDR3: TGTGCCAGCAGCTTGGAAGTAGGGAAGAGCTACACCTTC. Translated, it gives CASSLEVGKSYTF.

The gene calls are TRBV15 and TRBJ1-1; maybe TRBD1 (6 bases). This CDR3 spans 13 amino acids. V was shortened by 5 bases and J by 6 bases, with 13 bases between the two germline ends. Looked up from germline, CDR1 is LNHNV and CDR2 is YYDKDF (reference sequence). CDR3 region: CATSHRVEAEAFF. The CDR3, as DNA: TGTGCCACCAGCCACAGGGTGGAGGCTGAAGCTTTCTTT.

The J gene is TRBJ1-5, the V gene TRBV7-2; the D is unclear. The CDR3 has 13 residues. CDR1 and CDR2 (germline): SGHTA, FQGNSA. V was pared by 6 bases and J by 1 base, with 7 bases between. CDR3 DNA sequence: TGTGCCAGCAGTCCCGGGAGCAATCAGCCCCAGCATTTT. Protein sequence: CASSPGSNQPQHF.

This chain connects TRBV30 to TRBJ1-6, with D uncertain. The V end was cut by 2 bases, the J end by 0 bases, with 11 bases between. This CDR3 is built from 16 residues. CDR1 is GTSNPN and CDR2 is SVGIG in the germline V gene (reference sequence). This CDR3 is CAWSQEGGSYNSPLHF. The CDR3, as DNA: TGTGCCTGGAGTCAAGAGGGTGGCTCCTATAATTCACCCCTCCACTTT. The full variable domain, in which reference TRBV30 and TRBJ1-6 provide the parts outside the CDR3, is SQTIHQWPATLVQPVGSPLSLECTVEGTSNPNLYWYRQAAGRGLQLLFYSVGIGQISSEVPQNLSASRPQDRQFILSSKKLLLSDSGFYLCAWSQEGGSYNSPLHFGNGTRLTVT.

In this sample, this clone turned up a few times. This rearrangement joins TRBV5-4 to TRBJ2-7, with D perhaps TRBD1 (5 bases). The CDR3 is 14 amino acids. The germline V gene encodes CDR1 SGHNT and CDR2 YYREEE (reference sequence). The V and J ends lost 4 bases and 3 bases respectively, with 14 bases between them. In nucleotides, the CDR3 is TGTGCCAGCAGCCCCCGCCAGGGTGTCTACGAGCAGTACTTC. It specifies CASSPRQGVYEQYF.

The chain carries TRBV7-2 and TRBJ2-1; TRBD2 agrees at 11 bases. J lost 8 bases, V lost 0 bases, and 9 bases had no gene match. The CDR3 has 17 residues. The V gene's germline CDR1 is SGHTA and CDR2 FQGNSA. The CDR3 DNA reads TGTGCCAGCAGCTTAGCTAGCGGGAGGGCCGGGGGCGATGAGCAGTTCTTC. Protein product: CASSLASGRAGGDEQFF.

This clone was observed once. CDR3 loop: CASSYRTGENQPQHF. DNA for the CDR3: TGTGCCAGCAGCTACCGGACAGGGGAGAATCAGCCCCAGCATTTT. This chain connects TRBV7-2 to TRBJ1-5; TRBD1 agrees at 9 bases. The CDR3 consists of 15 residues. CDR1 and CDR2 (germline): SGHTA, FQGNSA. J was trimmed by 4 bases and V by 4 bases; bases with no gene match: 5.

The CDR3 region has the DNA TGTGCCAGCAGTGAAAAAATAGGAGGACAGGGCCCTTACGAGCAGTACTTC. Protein sequence: CASSEKIGGQGPYEQYF. The chain employs TRBV6-1 and TRBJ2-7, with 8 positions matching TRBD1. Trimming at V came to 2 bases and at J to 4 bases, leaving 13 bases not matched to a gene. The CDR3 consists of 17 residues. Germline-derived CDR1 and CDR2 are MNHNS and SASEGT.